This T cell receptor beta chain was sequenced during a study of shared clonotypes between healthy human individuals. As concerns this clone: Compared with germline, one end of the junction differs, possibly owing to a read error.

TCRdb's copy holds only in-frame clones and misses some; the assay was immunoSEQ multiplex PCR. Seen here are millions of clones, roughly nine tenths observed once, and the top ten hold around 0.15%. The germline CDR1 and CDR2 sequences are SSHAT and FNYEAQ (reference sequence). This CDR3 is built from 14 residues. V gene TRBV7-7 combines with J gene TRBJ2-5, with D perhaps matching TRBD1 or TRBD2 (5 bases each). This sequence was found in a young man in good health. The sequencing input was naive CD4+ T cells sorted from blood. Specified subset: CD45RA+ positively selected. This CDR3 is CASSSGTGPETQYF. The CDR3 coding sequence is TGTGCTAGCAGTTCCGGGACGGGCCCAGAGACCCAGTACTTC.